A selection of T cell receptor beta chains follows, all from one sample in a study of blood T cell repertoires in COVID-19. The table came from immunoSEQ multiplex PCR; TCRdb's copy has only in-frame clones and leaves some out. The table records roughly 150,000 clones, about 87% of them present only once. Sequencing was performed on peripheral blood. The receptors come from a human donor in a cohort sampled during active COVID-19. Both conserved end residues are part of each CDR3. Each record gives: D gene, J gene, CDR3 length, clone size, V gene, CDR3 protein, CDR3 DNA. The D gene is left open where the match is weak. Clone size is not always given. Where it is, it says once, few, many or a class for expanded clones.

>TRBD1|TRBJ2-7|13|-|TRBV28
CASNNGQGYEQYF
TGTGCCAGCAACAACGGACAGGGCTACGAGCAGTACTTC
>-|TRBJ2-7|15|-|TRBV29-1
CSVEEEQLESYEQYF
TGCAGCGTTGAAGAGGAACAACTAGAGTCCTACGAGCAGTACTTC
>-|TRBJ2-7|12|many|TRBV7-9
CASSQGSYEQYF
TGTGCCAGCAGCCAGGGATCCTACGAGCAGTACTTC
>-|TRBJ1-5|12|-|TRBV28
CATFTRNQPQHF
TGTGCCACCTTTACGAGGAATCAGCCCCAGCATTTT
>-|TRBJ2-7|14|-|TRBV3-1/TRBV3-2
CASSQAASSYEQYF
TGTGCCAGCAGCCAAGCAGCTAGCTCCTACGAGCAGTACTTC
>TRBD1|TRBJ1-5|12|-|TRBV19
CASMTGGQPQHF
TGTGCCAGTATGACAGGGGGGCAGCCCCAGCATTTT
>TRBD2|TRBJ2-1|16|-|TRBV7-2
CASSTLAGGSYNEQFF
TGTGCCAGCAGCACTCTAGCGGGAGGATCCTACAATGAGCAGTTCTTC
>TRBD1|TRBJ1-4|14|-|TRBV5-1
CASSSTGGNEKLFF
TGCGCCAGCAGCAGTACAGGGGGCAACGAAAAACTGTTTTTT
>-|TRBJ2-2|15|-|TRBV11-2
CASSLVPRNTGELFF
TGTGCCAGCAGCTTAGTTCCCAGGAACACCGGGGAGCTGTTTTTT
>TRBD1|TRBJ2-1|16|-|TRBV10-2
CASIKARDRVTNEQFF
TGCGCCAGCATCAAAGCCCGGGACAGGGTAACCAATGAGCAGTTCTTC
>TRBD2|TRBJ2-7|15|-|TRBV28
CASSSGLAEAYEQYF
TGTGCCAGCAGCTCGGGACTAGCGGAGGCCTACGAGCAGTACTTC
>TRBD1|TRBJ1-4|15|-|TRBV2
CASSATGATNEKLFF
TGTGCCAGCAGCGCGACAGGGGCAACTAATGAAAAACTGTTTTTT
>TRBD1|TRBJ1-2|15|once|TRBV28
CASSPLTGANYGYTF
TGTGCCAGCAGTCCTCTGACAGGGGCTAACTATGGCTACACCTTC
>TRBD1|TRBJ2-3|13|few|TRBV19
CASSTTGYGTQYF
TGTGCCAGTAGTACGACAGGGTATGGTACGCAGTATTTT
>TRBD1|TRBJ2-1|17|-|TRBV9
CASSPGDRGDPYNEQFF
TGTGCCAGCAGCCCGGGGGACAGGGGGGATCCCTACAATGAGCAGTTCTTC
>TRBD1|TRBJ2-7|15|-|TRBV4-1
CASSLIGTGSYEQYF
TGCGCCAGCAGCCTAATCGGGACAGGATCCTACGAGCAGTACTTC
>TRBD1|TRBJ1-5|14|-|TRBV28
CASITGQGHQPQHF
TGTGCCAGCATTACGGGACAGGGTCATCAGCCCCAGCATTTT
>TRBD1|TRBJ1-4|16|-|TRBV4-1
CASSQADRGPNEKLFF
TGCGCCAGCAGCCAGGCCGACAGGGGACCAAATGAAAAACTGTTTTTT
>TRBD1|TRBJ2-3|16|-|TRBV28
CASSLGQGARTDTQYF
TGTGCCAGCAGCCTGGGACAGGGGGCGCGGACAGATACGCAGTATTTT
>-|TRBJ1-5|16|once|TRBV21-1
CASSPRDSVSNQPQHF
TGTGCCAGCAGCCCCCGGGACAGTGTTAGCAATCAGCCCCAGCATTTT
>TRBD1|TRBJ1-4|14|-|TRBV6-5
CASSLDRGGEKLFF
TGTGCCAGCAGTCTCGACAGGGGAGGTGAAAAACTGTTTTTT
>TRBD1|TRBJ2-6|19|-|TRBV18
CASSLNSGQAPSGANVLTF
TGTGCCAGCTCACTGAACTCGGGACAGGCCCCCTCTGGGGCCAACGTCCTGACTTTC
>TRBD1|TRBJ1-2|15|few|TRBV5-6
CASRLPGQGTDGYTF
TGTGCCAGCAGGTTACCGGGACAGGGGACGGATGGCTACACCTTC
>-|TRBJ1-2|13|-|TRBV27
CASSTRTAGGYTF
TGTGCCAGCAGTACCCGGACCGCGGGTGGCTACACCTTC
>TRBD2|TRBJ2-3|16|-|TRBV6-6
CASSSSGLARADTQYF
TGTGCCAGCAGTTCCTCAGGACTAGCGCGGGCGGATACGCAGTATTTT
>TRBD1|TRBJ1-1|16|-|TRBV9
CASSVRGLSGNTEAFF
TGTGCCAGCAGCGTGAGGGGGCTCTCGGGGAACACTGAAGCTTTCTTT
>TRBD2|TRBJ2-1|14|-|TRBV9
CASSVGGGASEQFF
TGTGCCAGCAGCGTAGGCGGGGGGGCCAGTGAGCAGTTCTTC
>TRBD1|TRBJ2-7|16|-|TRBV28
CASSHRQGISSGEQYF
TGTGCCAGCAGTCATCGACAGGGAATTTCGTCGGGGGAGCAGTACTTC
>-|TRBJ2-1|12|-|TRBV3-1/TRBV3-2
CASSRTDNEQFF
TGTGCCAGCAGCCGGACAGACAATGAGCAGTTCTTC
>TRBD1|TRBJ1-4|19|-|TRBV6-6
CASSQRGTGSGLPNEKLFF
TGTGCCAGCAGTCAGAGGGGGACAGGGTCGGGCCTACCTAATGAAAAACTGTTTTTT
>-|TRBJ2-3|14|-|TRBV5-1
CASRGDPTTDTQYF
TGCGCCAGCAGAGGAGACCCTACCACAGATACGCAGTATTTT
>TRBD2|TRBJ2-3|16|-|TRBV7-3
CASSNSGRARTDTQYF
TGTGCCAGCAGCAATAGCGGGAGGGCTAGGACAGATACGCAGTATTTT
>-|TRBJ1-1|15|-|TRBV12-1
CASSLTGGWNTEAFF
TGTGCCAGCAGTCTAACGGGGGGGTGGAACACTGAAGCTTTCTTT
>-|TRBJ1-5|15|-|TRBV2
CASSEKGAGIKPQHF
TGTGCCAGCAGTGAAAAGGGAGCCGGAATCAAGCCCCAGCATTTT
>TRBD1|TRBJ1-5|14|-|TRBV28
CASRTGNGNQPQHF
TGTGCCAGCCGGACAGGGAATGGCAATCAGCCCCAGCATTTT
>TRBD2|TRBJ2-1|15|-|TRBV4-1
CASSSLAGGYNEQFF
TGCGCCAGCAGCTCTCTAGCGGGAGGTTACAATGAGCAGTTCTTC
>TRBD2|TRBJ2-3|18|-|TRBV12-5
CASGLVWRGRASTDTQYF
TGTGCTAGTGGTTTGGTATGGCGCGGGAGGGCCAGCACAGATACGCAGTATTTT
>TRBD1|TRBJ2-1|13|-|TRBV7-3
CASSPDRYNEQFF
TGTGCCAGCAGCCCGGACAGGTACAATGAGCAGTTCTTC
>TRBD2|TRBJ2-1|19|-|TRBV7-2
CASSPPLRGSGGRYNEQFF
TGTGCCAGCAGCCCCCCGCTTAGGGGATCGGGAGGGCGGTACAATGAGCAGTTCTTC
>-|TRBJ2-1|12|-|TRBV2
CASRAGLSVQFF
TGTGCCAGCAGGGCGGGACTCTCGGTACAGTTCTTC
>-|TRBJ2-1|13|-|TRBV15
CATSRDQGGEQFF
TGTGCCACCAGCAGAGATCAGGGGGGCGAGCAGTTCTTC
>TRBD2|TRBJ2-5|15|-|TRBV19
CASGRLAGKQETQYF
TGTGCCAGTGGGCGACTAGCGGGCAAACAAGAGACCCAGTACTTC
>-|TRBJ1-6|17|-|TRBV3-1/TRBV3-2
CASSRIQGSSYNSPLHF
TGTGCCAGCAGCCGCATCCAGGGGAGCTCCTATAATTCACCCCTCCACTTT
>TRBD1|TRBJ1-2|11|-|TRBV28
CATDRGYGYTF
TGTGCCACCGACAGGGGCTATGGCTACACCTTC
>-|TRBJ1-2|13|-|TRBV28
CASSLISSNGYTF
TGTGCCAGCAGTTTAATCTCGAGCAATGGCTACACCTTC
>-|TRBJ2-1|11|-|TRBV28
CDSWTTNEQFF
TGTGATTCTTGGACTACCAATGAGCAGTTCTTC